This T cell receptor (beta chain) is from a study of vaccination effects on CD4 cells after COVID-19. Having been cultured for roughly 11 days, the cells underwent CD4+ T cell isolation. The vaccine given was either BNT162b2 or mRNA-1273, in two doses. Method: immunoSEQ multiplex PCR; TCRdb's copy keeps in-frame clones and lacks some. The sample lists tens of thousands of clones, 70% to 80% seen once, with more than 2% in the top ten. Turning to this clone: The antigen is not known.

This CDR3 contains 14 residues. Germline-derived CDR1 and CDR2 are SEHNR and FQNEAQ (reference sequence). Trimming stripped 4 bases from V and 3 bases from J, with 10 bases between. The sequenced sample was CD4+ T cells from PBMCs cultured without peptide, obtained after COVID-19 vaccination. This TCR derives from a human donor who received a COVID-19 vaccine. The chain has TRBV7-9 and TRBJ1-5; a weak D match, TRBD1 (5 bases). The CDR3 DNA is TGTGCCAGCAGCTGGGGCGGGAACAATCAGCCCCAGCATTTT. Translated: CASSWGGNNQPQHF. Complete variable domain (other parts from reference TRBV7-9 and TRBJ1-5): DTGVSQNPRHKITKRGQNVTFRCDPISEHNRLYWYRQTLGQGPEFLTYFQNEAQLEKSRLLSDRFSAERPKGSFSTLEIQRTEQGDSAMYLCASSWGGNNQPQHFGDGTRLSIL.